This T cell receptor beta chain comes out of a study of regulatory T cells in long-lasting Graves disease (dated by TCRdb to the early 2020s). In terms of the full investigation: To count as having persistent Graves' disease, a patient had to have received antithyroid drug treatment for over 5 years with TSH receptor autoantibodies remaining persistently positive. TCR sequencing covered about 13 persistent and roughly 20 newly diagnosed Graves' disease patients, around 35 samples in total. On average, persistent Graves' disease patients in the clinical cohort had been on antithyroid drugs for about 10.3 years. The study took place in China and was registered as a clinical trial. Peripheral blood TCR sequencing and RNA sequencing compared persistent Graves' disease patients with newly diagnosed Graves' disease patients. Overall results and qualifications from the work: Compared with newly diagnosed patients, patients with persistent Graves' disease had lower TCR Shannon entropy and fewer highly expanded clones, which suggests clonal expansion. Persistent patients shared more public clonotypes among themselves (around 3,000) than newly diagnosed patients did (approximately 900). The study examined only peripheral blood because the primary lesion, thyroid tissue, could not be accessed. Preferential use of TRBV28, TRBJ1-2 and TRBJ2-5 was observed in persistent disease, whereas TRBV20-1 and TRBJ2-1 were favored in newly diagnosed disease. Only the TCR beta chain was sequenced and analyzed. The authors acknowledged the small sample size as a limitation that may reduce accuracy.

On this clonotype: Its specific antigen is unknown. The input lacks base qualities; no much larger clone sits a single base away.

Library method: multiplex PCR. The sequencer was an Illumina HiSeq 4000. CDR3 regions were amplified by Arm-PCR with iRepertoire HTBI primers to construct TCR beta libraries. Before sequencing, the PCR products underwent gel purification. Per the source publication's procedure: Gene usage analysis of CDR3 amino acid clonotypes relied on the approximately 62 TRBV and over 13 TRBJ segments identified across samples. COPE and FqMerger were used to merge the filtered high-quality paired reads into contigs. BLAST was used to align contigs to IMGT TRBV, TRBD and TRBJ reference genes, with CDR3 defined following IMGT. Any clonotype with a frequency above 0.1% was counted as a highly expanded clone. Shannon entropy was used to measure repertoire diversity, and the Gini coefficient was used to measure V-J evenness. Public clonotypes were defined as clonotypes shared by more than one individual. Using fastp at Q25 and MiXCR, TCRdb reprocessed the public reads and kept productive beta chains. Merged by CDR3 protein, the rows form single entries marked with the most common genes and DNA. The V and J calls and clone size are TCRdb's, not the authors'. The sample table lists 300,000 to 400,000 distinct CDR3 sequences, 20% of them with a count of one. Roughly 27% of the sample is held by the ten biggest clonotypes.

The CDR3 sequence holds 14 residues, the cysteine and phenylalanine included. Of all the DNA, just the CDR3 is kept, 42 bases in frame from base 1. Trimming removed 3 bases from V and 3 bases from J, leaving 15 bases between the germline ends. The germline V gene (reference sequence) sets CDR1 to DFQATT and CDR2 to SNEGSKA. This sample's time point label indicates: persistent/refractory GD, antithyroid drugs over 5 years with positive TRAb. RNA was extracted from PBMCs in TRIzol for both TCR sequencing and RNA sequencing. The diagnosis of Graves' disease was made according to American Thyroid Association guidelines. Patients were recruited from an endocrinology department in Xi'an, China. Each patient gave roughly 8.4 milliliters of peripheral blood, collected in an EDTA anticoagulant tube. Ficoll Paque Plus density gradient separation was used to isolate PBMCs, and no additional T cell sorting was done. An Agilent 2100 Bioanalyzer and agarose gel were used to check RNA quality, and a NanoDrop 2000 was used to measure RNA concentration.

This receptor was identified in a female donor with Graves disease. This material consisted of peripheral blood mononuclear cells (PBMCs), taken when the disease was refractory, from a patient treated with antithyroid drugs. Here the chain combines TRBV20-1 and TRBJ2-7; the D region may be TRBD1 or TRBD2, each matching 5 bases equally. In nucleotides, the sequence is TGCAGTGCTAGGGGTTCGGGGCTGATCTACGAGCAGTACTTC. This translates into CSARGSGLIYEQYF.